This T cell receptor (beta chain) emerged from a study of neoadjuvant anti-PD-1 for oral cavity cancer. Overall study: Around day 43, patients without progression received a fourth nivolumab dose before surgery.

The V gene's germline CDR1 is LNHDA and CDR2 SQIVND (reference sequence). The CDR3 extends over 11 amino acids. The V and J ends lost 9 bases and 12 bases respectively, with 17 bases between them. As for time point: after neoadjuvant nivolumab, at surgical resection. Some clones are missing from TCRdb's copy, which holds only in-frame ones; the method was immunoSEQ multiplex PCR. The sample has about 42,000 clones, 60% to 80% seen once. This clone appeared once. This TCR was sampled from a person between 40 and 85 years old with oral cavity squamous cell carcinoma. V and J are TRBV19 and TRBJ1-1, with D maybe TRBD1 (5 bases). The source was PBMCs, collected after nivolumab (anti-PD-1) treatment. CDR3 amino acids: CASQGAWGTFF. CDR3 nucleotide sequence: TGTGCCAGCCAGGGCGCCTGGGGAACTTTCTTT. The full variable domain, rest sourced from reference TRBV19 and TRBJ1-1, is DGGITQSPKYLFRKEGQNVTLSCEQNLNHDAMYWYRQDPGQGLRLIYYSQIVNDFQKGDIAEGYSVSREKKESFPLTVTSAQKNPTAFYLCASQGAWGTFFGQGTRLTVV.